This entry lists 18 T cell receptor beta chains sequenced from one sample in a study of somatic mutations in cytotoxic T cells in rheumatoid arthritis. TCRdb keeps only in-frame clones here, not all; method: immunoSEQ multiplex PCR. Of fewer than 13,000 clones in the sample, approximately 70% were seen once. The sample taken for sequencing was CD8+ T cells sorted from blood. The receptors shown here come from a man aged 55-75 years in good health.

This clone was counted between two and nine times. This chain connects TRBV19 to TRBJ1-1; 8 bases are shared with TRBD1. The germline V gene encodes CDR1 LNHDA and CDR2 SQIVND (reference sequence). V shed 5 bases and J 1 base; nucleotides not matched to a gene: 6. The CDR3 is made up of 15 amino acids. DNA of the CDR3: TGTGCCAGTAGTCCCAGACAGGGGACGAACACTGAAGCTTTCTTT. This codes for CASSPRQGTNTEAFF.

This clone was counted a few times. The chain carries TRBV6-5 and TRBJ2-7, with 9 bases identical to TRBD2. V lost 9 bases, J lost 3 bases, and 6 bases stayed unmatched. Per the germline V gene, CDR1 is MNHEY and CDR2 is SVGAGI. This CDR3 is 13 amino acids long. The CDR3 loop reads CASRLAEYYEQYF. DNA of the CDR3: TGTGCCAGTCGACTAGCGGAATACTACGAGCAGTACTTC.

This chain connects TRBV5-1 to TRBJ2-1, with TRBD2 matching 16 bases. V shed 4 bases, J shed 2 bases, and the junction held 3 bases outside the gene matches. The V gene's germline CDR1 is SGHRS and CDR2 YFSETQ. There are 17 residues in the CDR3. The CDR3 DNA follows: TGCGCCAGCAGCGTCGGGACTAGCGGGGGGGCCTACAATGAGCAGTTCTTC. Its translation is CASSVGTSGGAYNEQFF.

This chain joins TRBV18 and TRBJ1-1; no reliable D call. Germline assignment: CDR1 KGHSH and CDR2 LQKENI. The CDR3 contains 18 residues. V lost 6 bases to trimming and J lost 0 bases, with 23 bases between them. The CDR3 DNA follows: TGTGCCAGCTCCCGAGCGGGAGGGCGCGGTAGAATGAACACTGAAGCTTTCTTT. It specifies CASSRAGGRGRMNTEAFF.

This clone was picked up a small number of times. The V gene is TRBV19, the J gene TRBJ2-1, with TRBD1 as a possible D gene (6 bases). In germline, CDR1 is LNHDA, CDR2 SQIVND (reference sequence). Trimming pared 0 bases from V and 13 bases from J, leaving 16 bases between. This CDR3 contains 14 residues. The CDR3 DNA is TGTGCCAGTAGTATAGACCAAAACCGGGACACTCAGTTCTTC. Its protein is CASSIDQNRDTQFF.

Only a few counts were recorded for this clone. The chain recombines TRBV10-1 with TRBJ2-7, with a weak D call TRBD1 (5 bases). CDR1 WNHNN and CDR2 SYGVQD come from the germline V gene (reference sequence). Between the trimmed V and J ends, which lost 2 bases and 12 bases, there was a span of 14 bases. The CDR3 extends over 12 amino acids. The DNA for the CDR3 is TGCGCCAGCAGTGAGCCCCAGGGATCGTTGTACTTC. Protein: CASSEPQGSLYF.

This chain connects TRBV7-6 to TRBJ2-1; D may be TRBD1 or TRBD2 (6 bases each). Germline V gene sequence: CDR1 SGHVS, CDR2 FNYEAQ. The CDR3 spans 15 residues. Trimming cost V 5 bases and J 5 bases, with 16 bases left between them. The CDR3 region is CASSPLPRGDNEQFF. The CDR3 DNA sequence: TGTGCCAGCAGCCCTCTCCCGAGGGGGGACAATGAGCAGTTCTTC.

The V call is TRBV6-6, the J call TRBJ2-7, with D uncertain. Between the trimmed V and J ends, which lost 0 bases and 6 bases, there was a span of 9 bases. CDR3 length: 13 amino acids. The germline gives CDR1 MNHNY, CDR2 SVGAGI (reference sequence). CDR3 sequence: CASSYSNGGEQYF. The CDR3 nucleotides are TGTGCCAGCAGTTACTCGAACGGTGGCGAGCAGTACTTC.

The chain's CDR3 is CASSFGEPQHF. The CDR3 bases are TGTGCCAGCAGTTTCGGGGAGCCCCAGCATTTT. The chain carries TRBV28 and TRBJ1-5; D remains unclear. CDR3 length: 11 residues. Per germline, CDR1 MDHEN and CDR2 SYDVKM. The germline V and J ends were trimmed by 3 bases and 8 bases, with 5 bases remaining between them.

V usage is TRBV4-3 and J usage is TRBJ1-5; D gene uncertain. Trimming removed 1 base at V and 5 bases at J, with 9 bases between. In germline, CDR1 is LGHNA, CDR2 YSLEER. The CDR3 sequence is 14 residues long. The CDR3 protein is CASSQGETDQPQHF. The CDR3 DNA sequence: TGCGCCAGCAGCCAAGGAGAAACAGATCAGCCCCAGCATTTT.

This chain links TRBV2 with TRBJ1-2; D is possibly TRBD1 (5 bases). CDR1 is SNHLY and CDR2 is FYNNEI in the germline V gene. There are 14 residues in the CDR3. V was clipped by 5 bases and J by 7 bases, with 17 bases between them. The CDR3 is CASSLLAGASGYTF. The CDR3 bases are TGTGCCAGCAGTCTCCTGGCCGGGGCTTCTGGCTACACCTTC.

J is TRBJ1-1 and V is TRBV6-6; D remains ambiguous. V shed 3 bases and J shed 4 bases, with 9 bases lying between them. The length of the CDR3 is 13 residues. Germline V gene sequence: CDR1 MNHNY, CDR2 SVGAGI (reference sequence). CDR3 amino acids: CASSYGAGTEAFF. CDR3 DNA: TGTGCCAGCAGTTATGGTGCGGGCACTGAAGCTTTCTTT.

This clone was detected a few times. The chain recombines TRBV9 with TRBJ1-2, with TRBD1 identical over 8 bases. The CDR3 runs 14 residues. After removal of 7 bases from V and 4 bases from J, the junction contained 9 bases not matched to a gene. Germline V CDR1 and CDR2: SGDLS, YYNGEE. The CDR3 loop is CASDWAGQGYGYTF. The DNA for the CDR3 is TGTGCCAGCGACTGGGCCGGACAGGGCTATGGCTACACCTTC. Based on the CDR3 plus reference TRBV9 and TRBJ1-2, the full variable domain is DSGVTQTPKHLITATGQRVTLRCSPRSGDLSVYWYQQSLDQGLQFLIQYYNGEERAKGNILERFSAQQFPDLHSELNLSSLELGDSALYFCASDWAGQGYGYTFGSGTRLTVV.

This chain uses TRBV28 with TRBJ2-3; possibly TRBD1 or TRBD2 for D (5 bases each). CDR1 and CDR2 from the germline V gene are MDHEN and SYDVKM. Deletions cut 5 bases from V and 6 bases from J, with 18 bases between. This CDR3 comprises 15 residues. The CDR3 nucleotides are TGTGCCAGCAGTGGCCGAGGGTGGGGGTTGGATACGCAGTATTTT. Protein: CASSGRGWGLDTQYF.

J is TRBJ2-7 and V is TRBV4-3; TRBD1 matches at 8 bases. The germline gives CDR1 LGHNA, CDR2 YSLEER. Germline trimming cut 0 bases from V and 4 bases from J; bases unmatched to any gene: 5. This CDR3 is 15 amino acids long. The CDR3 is CASSQEAGGRYEQYF. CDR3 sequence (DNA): TGCGCCAGCAGCCAAGAAGCAGGGGGCAGGTACGAGCAGTACTTC.

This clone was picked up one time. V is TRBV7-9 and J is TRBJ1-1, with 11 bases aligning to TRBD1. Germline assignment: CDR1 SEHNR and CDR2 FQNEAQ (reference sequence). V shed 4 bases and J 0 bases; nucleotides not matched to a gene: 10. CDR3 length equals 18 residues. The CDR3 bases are TGTGCCAGCAGCTCGCCCCCGGACAGGGGGCGTGTGAACACTGAAGCTTTCTTT. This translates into CASSSPPDRGRVNTEAFF.

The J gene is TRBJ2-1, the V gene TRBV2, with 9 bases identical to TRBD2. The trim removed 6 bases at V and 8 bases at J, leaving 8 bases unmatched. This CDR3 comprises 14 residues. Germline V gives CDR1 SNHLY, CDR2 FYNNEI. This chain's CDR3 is CASRQGLALDEQFF. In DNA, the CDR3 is TGTGCCAGCAGGCAGGGACTAGCCCTCGATGAGCAGTTCTTC.

The CDR3 spells CASSEGGFEQFF. As DNA, the CDR3 is TGTGCCAGCTCGGAGGGGGGTTTTGAGCAGTTCTTC. The V call is TRBV4-2, the J call TRBJ2-1; the D call may be TRBD1 or TRBD2 (6 bases each). CDR3 length: 12 residues. Germline-derived CDR1 and CDR2 are LGHNA and YNFKEQ. The V end was cut by 8 bases, the J end by 9 bases, with 14 bases between.